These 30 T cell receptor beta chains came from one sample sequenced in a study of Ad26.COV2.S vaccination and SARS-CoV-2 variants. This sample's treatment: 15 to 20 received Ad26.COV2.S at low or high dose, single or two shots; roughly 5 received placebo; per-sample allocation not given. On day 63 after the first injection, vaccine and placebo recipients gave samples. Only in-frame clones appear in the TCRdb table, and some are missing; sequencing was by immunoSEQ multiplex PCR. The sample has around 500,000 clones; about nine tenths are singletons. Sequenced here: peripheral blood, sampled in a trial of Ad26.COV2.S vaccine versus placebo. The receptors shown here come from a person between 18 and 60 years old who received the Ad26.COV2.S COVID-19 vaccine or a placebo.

Written as DNA, the CDR3 is TGTGCCAGCACTCCGGGACAGGGGCCTTCTAGCACAGATACGCAGTATTTT. Protein product: CASTPGQGPSSTDTQYF. The chain carries TRBV28 and TRBJ2-3; 10 nucleotides line up with TRBD1. Germline lookup yields CDR1 MDHEN and CDR2 SYDVKM. Trimming at V came to 7 bases and at J to 0 bases, leaving 10 bases not matched to a gene. CDR3 length: 17 amino acids.

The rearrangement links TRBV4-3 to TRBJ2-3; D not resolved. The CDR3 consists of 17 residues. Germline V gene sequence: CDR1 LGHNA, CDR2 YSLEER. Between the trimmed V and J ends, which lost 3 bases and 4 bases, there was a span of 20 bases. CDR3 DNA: TGCGCCAGCAGCCAGGACGGAAATATAGCCGATCCAGATACGCAGTATTTT. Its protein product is CASSQDGNIADPDTQYF.

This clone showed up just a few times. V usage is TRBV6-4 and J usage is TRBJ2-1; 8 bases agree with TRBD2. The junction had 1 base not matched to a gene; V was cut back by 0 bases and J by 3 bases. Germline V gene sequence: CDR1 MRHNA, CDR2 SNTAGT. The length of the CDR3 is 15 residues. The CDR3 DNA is TGTGCCAGCAGTGACTCGGCGGGAGGCTACAATGAGCAGTTCTTC. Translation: CASSDSAGGYNEQFF.

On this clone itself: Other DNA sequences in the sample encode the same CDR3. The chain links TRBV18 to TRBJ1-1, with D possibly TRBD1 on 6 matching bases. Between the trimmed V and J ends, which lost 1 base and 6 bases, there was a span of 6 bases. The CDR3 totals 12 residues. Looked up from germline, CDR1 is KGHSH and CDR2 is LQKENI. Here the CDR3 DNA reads TGTGCCAGCTCACCACAGGGGGCTGAAGCTTTCTTT. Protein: CASSPQGAEAFF.

The CDR3 sequence: CASSAPGTLTSTDTQYF. CDR3 nucleotide sequence: TGCGCCAGCAGCGCTCCCGGGACATTAACTAGCACAGATACGCAGTATTTT. This chain connects TRBV5-1 to TRBJ2-3; D is perhaps TRBD1 (6 bases). Germline assignment: CDR1 SGHRS and CDR2 YFSETQ. Trimming pared 4 bases from V and 0 bases from J, leaving 18 bases between. CDR3 size: 17 residues.

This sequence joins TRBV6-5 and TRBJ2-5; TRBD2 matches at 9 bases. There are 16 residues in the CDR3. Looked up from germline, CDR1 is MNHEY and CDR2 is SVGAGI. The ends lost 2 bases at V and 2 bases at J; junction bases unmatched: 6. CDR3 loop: CASSYGLAGFQETQYF. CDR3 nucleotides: TGTGCCAGCAGTTACGGTCTAGCGGGGTTTCAAGAGACCCAGTACTTC.

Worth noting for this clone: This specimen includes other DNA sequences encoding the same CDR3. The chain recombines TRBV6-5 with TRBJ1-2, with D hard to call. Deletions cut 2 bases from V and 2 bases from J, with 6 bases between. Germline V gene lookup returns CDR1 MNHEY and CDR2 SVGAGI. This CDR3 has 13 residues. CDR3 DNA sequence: TGTGCCAGCAGTTACGGAGGGAACTATGGCTACACCTTC. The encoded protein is CASSYGGNYGYTF.

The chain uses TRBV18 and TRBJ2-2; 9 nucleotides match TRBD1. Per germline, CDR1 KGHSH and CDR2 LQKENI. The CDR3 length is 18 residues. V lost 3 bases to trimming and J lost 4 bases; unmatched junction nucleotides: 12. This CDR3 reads CASSPFLRDRVGTGELFF. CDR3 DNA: TGTGCCAGCTCACCGTTCCTGCGGGACAGGGTAGGCACCGGGGAGCTGTTTTTT.

Here the CDR3 reads CASSALGAQHF. The CDR3, as DNA: TGTGCCAGTAGTGCCCTGGGGGCCCAGCATTTT. The rearrangement uses TRBV19 and TRBJ1-5; D might be TRBD1 (5 bases). This CDR3 is 11 amino acids long. Between the trimmed V and J ends, which lost 5 bases and 11 bases, there was a span of 10 bases. Germline-derived CDR1 and CDR2 are LNHDA and SQIVND (reference sequence).

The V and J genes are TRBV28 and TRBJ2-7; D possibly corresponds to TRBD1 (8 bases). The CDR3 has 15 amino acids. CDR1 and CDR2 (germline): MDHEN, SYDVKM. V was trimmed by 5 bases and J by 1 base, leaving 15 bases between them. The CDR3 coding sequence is TGTGCCAGCAGTATGTACAGGGGGGGATCCTACGAGCAGTACTTC. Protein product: CASSMYRGGSYEQYF.

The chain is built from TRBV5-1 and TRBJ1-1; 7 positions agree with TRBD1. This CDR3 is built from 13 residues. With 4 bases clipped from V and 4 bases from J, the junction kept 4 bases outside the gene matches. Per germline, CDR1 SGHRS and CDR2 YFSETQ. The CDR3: CASSQGQVTEAFF. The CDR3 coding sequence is TGCGCCAGCAGCCAAGGACAGGTCACTGAAGCTTTCTTT.

DNA for the CDR3: TGTGCCAGCAGCGACAGTCTTCGATCACCCCTCCACTTT. It codes for CASSDSLRSPLHF. The chain is built from TRBV9 and TRBJ1-6; D uncertain. V lost 3 bases, J lost 10 bases, and 11 bases lay in between. Germline CDR1 is SGDLS and CDR2 is YYNGEE. The CDR3 spans 13 residues.

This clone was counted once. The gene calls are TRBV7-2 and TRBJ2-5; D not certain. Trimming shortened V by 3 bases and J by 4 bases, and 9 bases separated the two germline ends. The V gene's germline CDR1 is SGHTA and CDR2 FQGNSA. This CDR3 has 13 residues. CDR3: CASSFGRSETQYF. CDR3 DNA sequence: TGTGCCAGCAGCTTTGGTCGGTCAGAGACCCAGTACTTC.

The CDR3 loop is CASSPGTEAGQYF. The CDR3 coding sequence is TGCGCCAGCAGCCCGGGGACGGAAGCAGGGCAGTACTTC. The V and J genes are TRBV5-1 and TRBJ2-7; D tentatively fits TRBD1 or TRBD2 (5 bases each). CDR1 and CDR2 from the germline V gene are SGHRS and YFSETQ. Deletions cut 4 bases from V and 9 bases from J, with 17 bases between. The CDR3 has 13 residues.

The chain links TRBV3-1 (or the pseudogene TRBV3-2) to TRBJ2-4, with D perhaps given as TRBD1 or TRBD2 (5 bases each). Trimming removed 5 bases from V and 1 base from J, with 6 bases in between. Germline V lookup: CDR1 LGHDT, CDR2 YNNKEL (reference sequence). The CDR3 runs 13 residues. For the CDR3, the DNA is TGTGCCAGCAGCTGGGGGGCCAAAAACATTCAGTACTTC. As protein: CASSWGAKNIQYF.

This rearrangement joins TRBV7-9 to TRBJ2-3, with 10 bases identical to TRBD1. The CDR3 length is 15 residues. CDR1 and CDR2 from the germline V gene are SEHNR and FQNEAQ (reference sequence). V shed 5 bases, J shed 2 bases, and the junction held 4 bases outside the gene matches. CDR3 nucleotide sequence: TGTGCCAGCAGCGAGACAGGGGGCAACACAGATACGCAGTATTTT. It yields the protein CASSETGGNTDTQYF.

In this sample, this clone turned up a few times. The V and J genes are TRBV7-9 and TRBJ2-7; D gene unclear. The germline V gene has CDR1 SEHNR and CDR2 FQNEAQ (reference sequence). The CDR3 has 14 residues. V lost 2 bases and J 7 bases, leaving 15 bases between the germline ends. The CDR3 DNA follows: TGTGCCAGCAGCTTAATGGGGTGGGGTGAGGAGCAGTACTTC. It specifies CASSLMGWGEEQYF.

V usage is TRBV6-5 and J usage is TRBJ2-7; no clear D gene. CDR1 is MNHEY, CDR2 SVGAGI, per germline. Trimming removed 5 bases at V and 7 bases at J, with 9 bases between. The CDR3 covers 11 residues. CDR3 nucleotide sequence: TGTGCCAGCAGTCACTACCTGGAGCAGTACTTC. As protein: CASSHYLEQYF.

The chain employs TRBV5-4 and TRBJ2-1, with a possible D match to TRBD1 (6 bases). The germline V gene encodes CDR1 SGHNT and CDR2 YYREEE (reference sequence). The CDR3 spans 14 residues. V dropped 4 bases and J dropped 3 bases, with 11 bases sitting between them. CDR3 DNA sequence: TGTGCCAGCAGCGCACGGACAGACTACAATGAGCAGTTCTTC. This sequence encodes CASSARTDYNEQFF.

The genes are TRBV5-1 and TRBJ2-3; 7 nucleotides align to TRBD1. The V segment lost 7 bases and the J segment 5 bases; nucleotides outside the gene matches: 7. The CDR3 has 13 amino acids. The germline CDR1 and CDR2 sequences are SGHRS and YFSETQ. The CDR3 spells CASGQGDVDTQYF. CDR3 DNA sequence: TGCGCCAGCGGCCAGGGGGACGTAGATACGCAGTATTTT.

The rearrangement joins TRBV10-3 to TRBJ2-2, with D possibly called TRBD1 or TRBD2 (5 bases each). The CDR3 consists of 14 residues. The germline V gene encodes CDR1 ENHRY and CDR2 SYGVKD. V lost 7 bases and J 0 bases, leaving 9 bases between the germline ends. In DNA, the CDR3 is TGTGCCATCACCGGGACGTCGAACACCGGGGAGCTGTTTTTT. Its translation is CAITGTSNTGELFF.

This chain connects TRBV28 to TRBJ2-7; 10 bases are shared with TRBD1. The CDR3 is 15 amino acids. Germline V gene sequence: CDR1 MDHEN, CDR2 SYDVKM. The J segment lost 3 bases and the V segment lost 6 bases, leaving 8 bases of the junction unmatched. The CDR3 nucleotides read TGTGCCAGCAGCGAAGAAAGGACAGGGGGCTACGAGCAGTACTTC. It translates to CASSEERTGGYEQYF. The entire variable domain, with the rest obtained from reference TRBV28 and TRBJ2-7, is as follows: DVKVTQSSRYLVKRTGEKVFLECVQDMDHENMFWYRQDPGLGLRLIYFSYDVKMKEKGDIPEGYSVSREKKERFSLILESASTNQTSMYLCASSEERTGGYEQYFGPGTRLTVT.

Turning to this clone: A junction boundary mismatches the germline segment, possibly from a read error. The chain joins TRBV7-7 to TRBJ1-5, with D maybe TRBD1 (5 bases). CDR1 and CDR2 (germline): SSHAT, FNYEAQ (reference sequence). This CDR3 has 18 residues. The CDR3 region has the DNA TGTGCTAGCAGCTCTCCAAAACCGGGACCTAATAGCAATCAGCCCCAGCATTTT. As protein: CASSSPKPGPNSNQPQHF.

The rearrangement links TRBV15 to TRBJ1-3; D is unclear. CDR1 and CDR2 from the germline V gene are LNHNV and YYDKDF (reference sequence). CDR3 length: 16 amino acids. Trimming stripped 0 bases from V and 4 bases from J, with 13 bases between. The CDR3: CATSRDPTVGGNTIYF. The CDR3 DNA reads TGTGCCACCAGCAGAGATCCAACAGTCGGGGGAAACACCATATATTTT.

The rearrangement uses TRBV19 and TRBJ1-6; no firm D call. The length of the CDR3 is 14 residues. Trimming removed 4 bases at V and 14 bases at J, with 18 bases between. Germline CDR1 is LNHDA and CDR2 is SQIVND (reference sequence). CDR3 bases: TGTGCCAGTAGTAGTGGGTCCCTCGTGAGGTCCCTCCACTTT. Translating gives CASSSGSLVRSLHF.

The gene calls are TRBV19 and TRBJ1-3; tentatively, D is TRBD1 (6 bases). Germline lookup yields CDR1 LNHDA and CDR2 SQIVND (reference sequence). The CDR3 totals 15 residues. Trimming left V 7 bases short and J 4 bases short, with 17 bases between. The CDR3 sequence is CASTPVPQGGNTIYF. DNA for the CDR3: TGTGCCAGTACCCCGGTACCACAGGGAGGAAACACCATATATTTT.

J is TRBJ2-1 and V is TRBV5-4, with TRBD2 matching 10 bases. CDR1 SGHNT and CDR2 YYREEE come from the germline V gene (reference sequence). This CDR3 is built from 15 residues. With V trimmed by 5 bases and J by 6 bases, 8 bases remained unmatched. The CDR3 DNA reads TGTGCCAGCAGGCAGGGGATAGCGGGAGGCAATGAGCAGTTCTTC. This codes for CASRQGIAGGNEQFF. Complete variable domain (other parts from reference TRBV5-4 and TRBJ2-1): ETGVTQSPTHLIKTRGQQVTLRCSSQSGHNTVSWYQQALGQGPQFIFQYYREEENGRGNFPPRFSGLQFPNYSSELNVNALELDDSALYLCASRQGIAGGNEQFFGPGTRLTVL.

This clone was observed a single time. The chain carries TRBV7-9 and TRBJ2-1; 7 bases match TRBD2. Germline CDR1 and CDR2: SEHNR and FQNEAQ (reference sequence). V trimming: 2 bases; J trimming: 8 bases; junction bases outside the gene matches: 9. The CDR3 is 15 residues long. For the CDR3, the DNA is TGTGCCAGCAGCTTAAGGACTAGTGGTTCTGATGAGCAGTTCTTC. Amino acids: CASSLRTSGSDEQFF.

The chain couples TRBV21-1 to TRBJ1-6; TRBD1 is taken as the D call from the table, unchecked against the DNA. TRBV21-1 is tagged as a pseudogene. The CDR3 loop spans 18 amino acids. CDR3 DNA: TGTGCCAGCAGCAAAGGGAGGCGGGCAGGGGGTCGAGATTCACCCCTCCACTTT. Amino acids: CASSKGRRAGGRDSPLHF.

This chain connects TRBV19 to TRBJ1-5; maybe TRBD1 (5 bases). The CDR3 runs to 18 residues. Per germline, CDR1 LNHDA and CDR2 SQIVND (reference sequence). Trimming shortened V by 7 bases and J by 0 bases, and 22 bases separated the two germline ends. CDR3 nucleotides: TGTGCCAGTACCTATAGAGCCCCGGGTGGGGGTAGCAATCAGCCCCAGCATTTT. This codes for CASTYRAPGGGSNQPQHF.